A selection of T cell receptor beta chains follows, all from one sample in a study of PD-L1 blockade in urothelial cancer. Clones were read by immunoSEQ multiplex PCR, and TCRdb kept only the in-frame ones, dropping some. There are some 56,000 clones in the sample; approximately 80% occur only once, and 1% to 1.5% lies in the top ten. The sample in question was PBMCs, obtained around atezolizumab (anti-PD-L1) treatment. The receptors shown here come from a man aged 45-65 years with urothelial cancer. CDR3s include the opening cysteine and the closing phenylalanine or tryptophan. D genes are given only for firm matches. Expanded clones get a size class; other rows say once, few or many, or leave the size out.

NA TRBJ1-1 TRBV10-3 NA CAISEGLMNTEAFF TGTGCCATCAGTGAGGGACTCATGAACACTGAAGCTTTCTTT
NA TRBJ2-3 TRBV28 NA CASSLGGIRTDTQYF TGTGCCAGCAGTTTGGGCGGGATAAGGACAGATACGCAGTATTTT
NA TRBJ1-2 TRBV7-9 NA CASSLEINYGYTF TGTGCCAGCAGCTTAGAAATAAACTATGGCTACACCTTC
TRBD1 TRBJ1-2 TRBV29-1 NA CSVGGTERNYGYTF TGCAGCGTCGGAGGGACAGAAAGGAACTATGGCTACACCTTC
TRBD1 TRBJ1-5 TRBV19 NA CASQSGDRGSNQPQHF TGTGCCAGCCAATCCGGGGACAGGGGAAGCAATCAGCCCCAGCATTTT
TRBD1 TRBJ1-6 TRBV5-1 NA CASSTVTGANSPLHF TGCGCCAGCAGCACCGTCACAGGGGCCAATTCACCCCTCCACTTT
NA TRBJ1-3 TRBV7-9 NA CASSLNNRGTSGNTIYF TGTGCCAGCAGCTTAAACAACCGGGGGACCTCTGGAAACACCATATATTTT
TRBD1 TRBJ1-2 TRBV5-8 NA CASSWGQGGANYGYTF TGTGCCAGCAGCTGGGGACAGGGGGGAGCTAACTATGGCTACACCTTC
TRBD2 TRBJ2-1 TRBV19 NA CASSGSGGLYNEQFF TGTGCCAGTAGTGGAAGCGGGGGACTATACAATGAGCAGTTCTTC
NA TRBJ1-2 TRBV11-2 NA CASSLTTRSYGYTF TGTGCCAGCAGCCTCACAACCCGGAGTTATGGCTACACCTTC
NA TRBJ1-1 TRBV2 NA CASSEPGRGNTEAFF TGTGCCAGCAGTGAACCAGGGCGTGGGAACACTGAAGCTTTCTTT
TRBD2 TRBJ2-5 TRBV5-4 once CASSLVGTSGETQYF TGTGCCAGCAGCTTGGTCGGGACTAGTGGGGAGACCCAGTACTTC
TRBD1 TRBJ1-2 TRBV10-3 NA CAISAPTGDLIGYTF TGTGCCATCAGTGCCCCGACAGGGGATCTGATAGGCTACACCTTC
TRBD1 TRBJ1-3 TRBV18 NA CASSPTQTGSGNTIYF TGTGCCAGCTCACCAACACAGACAGGGAGTGGAAACACCATATATTTT
TRBD2 TRBJ2-3 TRBV5-4 NA CASSLDLADVNTQYF TGTGCCAGCAGCTTGGACCTAGCGGACGTAAATACGCAGTATTTT
NA TRBJ1-1 TRBV7-9 NA CASSLASGNTEAFF TGTGCCAGCAGCTTAGCGTCAGGGAACACTGAAGCTTTCTTT
TRBD1 TRBJ1-5 TRBV27 NA CASRPWQGANQPQHF TGTGCCAGCAGACCCTGGCAGGGGGCTAATCAGCCCCAGCATTTT
TRBD1 TRBJ2-7 TRBV25-1 NA CASSKAGGGTGVFYEQYF TGTGCCAGCAGTAAAGCAGGAGGGGGGACAGGGGTTTTCTACGAGCAGTACTTC
TRBD2 TRBJ2-1 TRBV7-9 once CASSSSSGRADEQFF TGTGCCAGCAGCTCCTCTAGCGGGAGGGCTGATGAGCAGTTCTTC
TRBD1 TRBJ1-6 TRBV7-9 NA CASSFSQGSSYNSPLHF TGTGCCAGCAGCTTCTCACAGGGGAGCTCCTATAATTCACCCCTCCACTTT
TRBD1 TRBJ2-7 TRBV18 NA CASSPDRVSYEQYF TGTGCCAGCTCACCGGACAGGGTTAGCTACGAGCAGTACTTC
TRBD2 TRBJ2-4 TRBV2 NA CASSEDFAGGPDIQYF TGTGCCAGCAGTGAAGATTTTGCGGGGGGGCCGGACATTCAGTACTTC
NA TRBJ2-5 TRBV6-5 NA CASSYWTNQETQYF TGTGCCAGCAGTTATTGGACAAATCAAGAGACCCAGTACTTC
NA TRBJ1-6 TRBV2 NA CASSAHLWGTDSPLHF TGTGCCAGCAGTGCCCATTTGTGGGGCACGGATTCACCCCTCCACTTT
TRBD2 TRBJ2-3 TRBV11-2 NA CASSLLAGGPDTQYF TGTGCCAGCAGCTTACTAGCGGGGGGGCCAGATACGCAGTATTTT
NA TRBJ1-5 TRBV19 NA CASSIGPGGQPQHF TGTGCCAGTAGTATAGGCCCCGGGGGTCAGCCCCAGCATTTT
TRBD1 TRBJ2-7 TRBV27 NA CASSPGAGGLTEQYF TGTGCCAGCAGTCCCGGGGCAGGGGGATTAACGGAGCAGTACTTC
NA TRBJ2-5 TRBV9 few CASSVTGQETQYF TGTGCCAGCAGCGTCACAGGGCAAGAGACCCAGTACTTC
NA TRBJ2-4 TRBV4-3 NA CASSQDRVGSIQYF TGCGCCAGCAGCCAAGATAGGGTAGGGAGCATTCAGTACTTC
NA TRBJ2-5 TRBV11-3 NA CASSSRGRRIQYF TGTGCCAGCAGCTCGCGGGGCAGGCGGATCCAGTACTTC
TRBD1 TRBJ1-1 TRBV18 NA CASSLGTGSANTEAFF TGTGCCAGCTCACTTGGGACAGGGAGTGCGAACACTGAAGCTTTCTTT
TRBD1 TRBJ1-2 TRBV10-2 NA CASSESAGTGGKRGGYTF TGCGCCAGCAGTGAATCAGCCGGGACAGGGGGCAAGAGAGGTGGCTACACCTTC
NA TRBJ1-2 TRBV30 NA CAWSGTVYGYTF TGTGCCTGGAGTGGGACAGTCTATGGCTACACCTTC
TRBD1 TRBJ1-4 TRBV15 NA CATSRDRTGGEKLFF TGTGCCACCAGCAGAGATCGGACAGGGGGCGAAAAACTGTTTTTT
NA TRBJ2-3 TRBV28 NA CASSKGLRGRDTQYF TGTGCCAGCAGTAAGGGTTTGCGGGGTCGGGATACGCAGTATTTT
TRBD1 TRBJ1-3 TRBV7-2 NA CASSRRPGQGRSSGNTIYF TGTGCCAGCAGCCGGAGGCCGGGACAGGGGCGATCCTCTGGAAACACCATATATTTT
TRBD1 TRBJ2-7 TRBV4-3 medium-sized CASSQGRGQGSRSYEQYF TGCGCCAGCAGCCAAGGACGGGGACAGGGTTCCCGCTCCTACGAGCAGTACTTC